This T cell receptor beta chain originates from a study of CD8 T cells in Susac syndrome. RNA, at about 0.45 to 1 ug, was reverse transcribed with random hexamers. TCRdb independently ran MiXCR on the immunoSEQ multiplex PCR reads; one entry per CDR3 protein. The sample has some 110,000 distinct CDR3 sequences, roughly 95% seen once. Deletions cut 5 bases from V and 7 bases from J, with 9 bases between. This CDR3 has 11 residues. The germline gives CDR1 SGHAT, CDR2 FQNNGV. Sequencing input: CD8+ T cells from PBMCs. The clonotype originates from a human donor with Susac syndrome. The chain couples TRBV11-2 to TRBJ2-7, with D possibly matching TRBD1 (5 bases). CDR3: CASSGAGEQYF. For the CDR3, the DNA is TGTGCCAGCAGCGGTGCAGGGGAGCAGTACTTC.